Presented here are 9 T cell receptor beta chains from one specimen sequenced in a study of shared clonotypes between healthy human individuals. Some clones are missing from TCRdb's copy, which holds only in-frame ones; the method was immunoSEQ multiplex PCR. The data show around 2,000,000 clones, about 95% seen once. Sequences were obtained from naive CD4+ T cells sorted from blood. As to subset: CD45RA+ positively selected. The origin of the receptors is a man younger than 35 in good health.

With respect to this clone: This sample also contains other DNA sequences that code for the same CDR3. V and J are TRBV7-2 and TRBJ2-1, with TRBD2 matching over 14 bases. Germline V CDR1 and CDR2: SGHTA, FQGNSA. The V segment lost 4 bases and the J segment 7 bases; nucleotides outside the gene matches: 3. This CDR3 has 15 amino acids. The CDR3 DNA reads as TGTGCCAGCAGCTCCGGACTAGCGGGGGGAAATGAGCAGTTCTTC. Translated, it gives CASSSGLAGGNEQFF.

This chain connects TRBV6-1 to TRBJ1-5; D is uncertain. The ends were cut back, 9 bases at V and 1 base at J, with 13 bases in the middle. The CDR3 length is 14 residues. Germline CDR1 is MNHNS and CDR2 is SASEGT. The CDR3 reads CASRTLGSNQPQHF. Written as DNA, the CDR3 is TGTGCCAGTCGCACCTTAGGGAGCAATCAGCCCCAGCATTTT.

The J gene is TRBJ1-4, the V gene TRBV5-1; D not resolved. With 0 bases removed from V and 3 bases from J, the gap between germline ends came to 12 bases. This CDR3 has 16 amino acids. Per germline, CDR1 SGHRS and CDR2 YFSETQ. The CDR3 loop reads CASSLDVLGANEKLFF. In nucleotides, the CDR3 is TGCGCCAGCAGCTTGGACGTCCTAGGCGCTAATGAAAAACTGTTTTTT.

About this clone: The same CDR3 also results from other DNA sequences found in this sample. The CDR3 sequence: CASSSQGSTEAFF. The CDR3 coding sequence is TGTGCCAGCAGCTCACAGGGATCCACTGAAGCTTTCTTT. V is TRBV7-3 and J is TRBJ1-1, with TRBD1 as a possible D gene (6 bases). Germline V gives CDR1 SGHTA, CDR2 FQGTGA. Trimming left V 4 bases short and J 4 bases short, with 10 bases between. This CDR3 region has 13 residues.

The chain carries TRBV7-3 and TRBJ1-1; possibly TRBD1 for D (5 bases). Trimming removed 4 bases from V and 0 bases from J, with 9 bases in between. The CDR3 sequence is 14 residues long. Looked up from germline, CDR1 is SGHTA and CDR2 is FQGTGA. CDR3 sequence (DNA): TGTGCCAGCAGCTCCGGACAAGTGAACACTGAAGCTTTCTTT. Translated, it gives CASSSGQVNTEAFF.

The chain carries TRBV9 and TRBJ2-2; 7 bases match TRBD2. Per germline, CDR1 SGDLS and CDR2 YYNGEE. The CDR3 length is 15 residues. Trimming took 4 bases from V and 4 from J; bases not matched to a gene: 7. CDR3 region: CASSMGPGGTGELFF. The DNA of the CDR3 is TGTGCCAGCAGCATGGGCCCGGGGGGCACCGGGGAGCTGTTTTTT.

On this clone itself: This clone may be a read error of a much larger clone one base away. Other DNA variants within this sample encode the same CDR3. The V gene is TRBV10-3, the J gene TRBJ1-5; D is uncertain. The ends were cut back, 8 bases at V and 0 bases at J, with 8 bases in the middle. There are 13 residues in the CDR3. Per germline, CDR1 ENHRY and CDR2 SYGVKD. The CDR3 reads CAIGPDSNQPQHF. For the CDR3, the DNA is TGTGCCATCGGCCCCGATAGCAATCAGCCCCAGCATTTT.

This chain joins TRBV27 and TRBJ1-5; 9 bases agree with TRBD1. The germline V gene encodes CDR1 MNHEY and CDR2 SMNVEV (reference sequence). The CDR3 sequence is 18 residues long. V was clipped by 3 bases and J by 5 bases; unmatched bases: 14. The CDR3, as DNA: TGTGCCAGCAGTTTTCGGACATCCAACACAGGGGGCCATCAGCCCCAGCATTTT. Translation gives CASSFRTSNTGGHQPQHF.

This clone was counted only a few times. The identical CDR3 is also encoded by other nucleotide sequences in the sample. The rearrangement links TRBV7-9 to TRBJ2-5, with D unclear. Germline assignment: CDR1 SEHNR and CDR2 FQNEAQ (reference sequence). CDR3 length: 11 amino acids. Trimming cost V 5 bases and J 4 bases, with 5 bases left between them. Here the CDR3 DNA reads TGTGCCAGCAGCCCTGGAGAGACCCAGTACTTC. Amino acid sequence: CASSPGETQYF.